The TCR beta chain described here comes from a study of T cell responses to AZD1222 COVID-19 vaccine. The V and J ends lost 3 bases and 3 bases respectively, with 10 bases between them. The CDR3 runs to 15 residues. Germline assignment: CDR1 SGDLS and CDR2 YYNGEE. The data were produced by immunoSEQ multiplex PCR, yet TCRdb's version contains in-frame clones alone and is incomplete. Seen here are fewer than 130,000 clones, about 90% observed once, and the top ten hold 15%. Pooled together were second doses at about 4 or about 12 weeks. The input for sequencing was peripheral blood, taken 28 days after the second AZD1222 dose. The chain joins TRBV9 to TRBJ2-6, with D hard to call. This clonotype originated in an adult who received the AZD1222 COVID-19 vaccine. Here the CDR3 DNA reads TGTGCCAGCAGCGCCACTCGTGGTGGGGCCAACGTCCTGACTTTC. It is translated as CASSATRGGANVLTF.